Listed below are T cell receptor beta chains from one sample, sequenced in a study of cytomegalovirus exposure and HLA in healthy donors. Sequenced by immunoSEQ multiplex PCR; TCRdb stores in-frame clones only, minus some. Counted here are 90,000 or so clones, about 85% occurring once; the ten biggest clones make up roughly 20%. The sample taken for sequencing was PBMCs. The receptor source for this set is a man aged 18 to 30 in good health and CMV-seropositive. The CDR3 runs from the conserved cysteine through the conserved F or W. D genes are given only for firm matches. Some rows have no size entry. The others give once, few or many, or a class for an expanded clone.

D,size,J,V,length,DNA,CDR3
TRBD2,-,TRBJ2-7,TRBV7-2,19,TGTGCCAGCAGAGACACCGCTTGGGGGATGGCGGGAGTCAAATACGAGCAGTACTTC,CASRDTAWGMAGVKYEQYF
-,few,TRBJ1-1,TRBV27,15,TGTGCCAGCAGTTTCATGGGTAATATGAACAGAGAAGCTTTCTTT,CASSFMGNMNREAFF
-,-,TRBJ2-2,TRBV29-1,14,TGCAGCGTAGGGGGAGGGTCCTTAGGCGGGGAGCTGTTTTTT,CSVGGGSLGGELFF
TRBD1,-,TRBJ1-1,TRBV4-1,17,TGCGCCAGCAGCCCACCGGGACAGGGGAGGAGGAGCACTGAAGCTTTCTTT,CASSPPGQGRRSTEAFF
-,-,TRBJ2-7,TRBV4-1,16,TGCGCCAGCAGCCAAGATATCGGGACTTTCTCCTACGAGCAGTACTTC,CASSQDIGTFSYEQYF
TRBD1,-,TRBJ1-2,TRBV27,15,TGTGCCAGCAGTCCCGGACAGGGGGTATTATATGGCTACACCTTC,CASSPGQGVLYGYTF
-,once,TRBJ2-7,TRBV7-3,11,TGTGCCAGCAGCTTTCTCTACGAGCAGTACTTC,CASSFLYEQYF
-,once,TRBJ2-7,TRBV2,14,TGTGCCAGCAGTCTGCAGGGTCATCCCTACGAGCAGTACTTC,CASSLQGHPYEQYF
TRBD1,once,TRBJ2-5,TRBV7-8,15,TGTGCCAGCAGCGCGAGGGACAGGGGTCAAGAGACCCAGTACTTC,CASSARDRGQETQYF
-,few,TRBJ2-1,TRBV11-2,13,TGTGCCAGCAGCGTCGGACAGTCCGGTCAGCAGTTCTTC,CASSVGQSGQQFF
TRBD2,-,TRBJ2-1,TRBV9,17,TGTGCCAGCAGCGTCGGGACTAGGGTGTGGTCCTACAATGAGCAGTTCTTC,CASSVGTRVWSYNEQFF
TRBD1,-,TRBJ1-4,TRBV5-8,16,TGTGCCAGCAGCTTGGCCGGAGGGACAGGGAATGAAAAACTGTTTTTT,CASSLAGGTGNEKLFF
-,-,TRBJ1-1,TRBV2,16,TGTGCCAGCAGTGTGGGCCATGGGACAATCGGAAGTGAAGCTTTCTTT,CASSVGHGTIGSEAFF
-,-,TRBJ2-2,TRBV2,14,TGTGCCAGCAGGGGGGAGGCGAACACCGGGGAGCTGTTTTTT,CASRGEANTGELFF
-,-,TRBJ1-1,TRBV9,13,TGTGCCAGCGGTGACGTGCGGGGCGCTGAAGCTTTCTTT,CASGDVRGAEAFF
-,-,TRBJ2-5,TRBV11-2,15,TGTGCCAGCAGACCCTTTGGGGGCCCCGTCGAGACCCAGTACTTC,CASRPFGGPVETQYF
TRBD2,-,TRBJ2-2,TRBV6-5,16,TGTGCCAGCAGTTACAGGGCGGGAGGGAACACCGGGGAGCTGTTTTTT,CASSYRAGGNTGELFF
-,-,TRBJ2-3,TRBV7-2,18,TGTGCCAGCAACCCCCAACTGAGACAGGGAGGTTCCACAGATACGCAGTATTTT,CASNPQLRQGGSTDTQYF
-,-,TRBJ2-4,TRBV6-4,13,TGTGCCAGCTCGGGACTAGCCAAAAACATTCAGTACTTC,CASSGLAKNIQYF
TRBD1,-,TRBJ2-7,TRBV4-1,15,TGCGCCAGCAGCCCTAGGGACAGCCTCCCCTACGAGCAGTACTTC,CASSPRDSLPYEQYF
TRBD1,-,TRBJ2-5,TRBV13,15,TGTGCCAGCAGCCATCGGGACAGTGGCCAGGAGACCCAGTACTTC,CASSHRDSGQETQYF
TRBD1,-,TRBJ1-5,TRBV2,14,TGTGCCAGCAGCTGGGACAGGGGCTCTCAGCCCCAGCATTTT,CASSWDRGSQPQHF
TRBD2,-,TRBJ2-3,TRBV28,17,TGTGCCAGCAGACCACCGTTGGCGGGAGGGTCCCCAGATACGCAGTATTTT,CASRPPLAGGSPDTQYF
-,-,TRBJ2-5,TRBV6-6,16,TGTGCCAGCAGTTACGGGGCGGGGAGTCCCCAAGAGACCCAGTACTTC,CASSYGAGSPQETQYF
-,-,TRBJ2-2,TRBV30,15,TGTGCCTGGAGACCCCAGGGTCTCAACACCGGGGAGCTGTTTTTT,CAWRPQGLNTGELFF
-,-,TRBJ2-7,TRBV2,11,TGTGCCAGCTTGTTATCCTACGAGCAGTACTTC,CASLLSYEQYF
TRBD2,-,TRBJ2-3,TRBV12-5,18,TGTGCTAGTGGTTCACGACTAGCGGGAGTGACTAGCACAGATACGCAGTATTTT,CASGSRLAGVTSTDTQYF
TRBD2,-,TRBJ2-5,TRBV28,16,TGTGCCAGCAGTCCGGGACTAGCGGGAGTTAAAGAGACCCAGTACTTC,CASSPGLAGVKETQYF
TRBD2,-,TRBJ2-1,TRBV28,14,TGTGCCAGCAGTCTAGCGGGGGGGGTAAATGAGCAGTTCTTC,CASSLAGGVNEQFF
TRBD1,-,TRBJ2-7,TRBV27,13,TGTGCCAGCAGCACCGGACAGGGCTACAACCAGTACTTC,CASSTGQGYNQYF
-,-,TRBJ2-7,TRBV7-2,16,TGTGCCAGCAGCTTTAAGAACAGGGTCAGCTCCTACGAGCAGTACTTC,CASSFKNRVSSYEQYF